This T cell receptor beta chain was retrieved from a study of T cells in tumors after PD-1 blockade. Looking at the study overall: Some patients also took daily vismodegib 150 mg during anti-PD-1 treatment.

Method: immunoSEQ multiplex PCR; TCRdb's copy keeps in-frame clones and lacks some. The table includes approximately 50,000 clones, under 85% detected once. With regard to this clone: Its antigen is as yet unknown.

Unmatched junction bases numbered 13, after V lost 0 bases and J lost 2 bases. Germline values: CDR1 MGHRA, CDR2 YSYEKL. The CDR3 is made up of 20 amino acids. Template: tumor biopsy or peripheral blood genomic DNA, roughly 550-6,004 ng per sample. The study's findings and limits: Peripheral recruitment is suggested, as some novel exhausted tumor clones were in pre-treatment blood.

The source is a human donor with advanced basal cell or squamous cell carcinoma (not recorded which). Here the sequenced sample was PBMCs, taken before anti-PD-1 therapy. V gene TRBV4-1 combines with J gene TRBJ1-5, with TRBD1 matching 10 bases. CDR3 sequence: CASSQESGTGATSGNQPQHF. CDR3 nucleotide sequence: TGCGCCAGCAGCCAAGAATCTGGGACAGGGGCCACGAGTGGCAATCAGCCCCAGCATTTT.